These 26 T cell receptor beta chains came from one sample sequenced in a study of CD8 T cells in ankylosing spondylitis. Whole-study results and caveats: Blood of patients with ankylosing spondylitis appeared to be characterized by a TCR beta motif of several highly homologous variants.

From the 5' RACE reads, TCRdb called clonotypes with MiXCR, one entry per CDR3 protein. The sample carries 220,000 or so distinct CDR3 sequences, approximately 20% recorded once. Their specific antigens are unknown. Sequenced sample: blood, either unsorted or a sorted T cell fraction (not recorded which). The receptor set was obtained from a male donor with ankylosing spondylitis.

The sample holds a few counts of this clonotype. V and J are TRBV6-1 and TRBJ2-5, with D perhaps matching TRBD1 (6 bases). V gave up 1 base and J gave up 7 bases, with 10 bases separating them. The germline gives CDR1 MNHNS, CDR2 SASEGT. The CDR3 runs 13 residues. CDR3 residues: CASSEGTERTQYF. The CDR3 nucleotides read TGTGCCAGCAGTGAAGGGACAGAGAGGACCCAGTACTTC.

Only a few counts were recorded for this clonotype. The V call is TRBV3-1, the J call TRBJ2-7, with 9 bases fitting TRBD2. This CDR3 is built from 15 residues. CDR1 and CDR2 from the germline V gene are LGHDT and YNNKEL (reference sequence). V shed 1 base and J 2 bases; nucleotides not matched to a gene: 3. The CDR3 region is CASSQGLADTYEQYF. CDR3 in DNA: TGTGCCAGCAGCCAAGGACTAGCGGACACCTACGAGCAGTACTTC.

V and J are TRBV15 and TRBJ2-1; 12 nucleotides agree with TRBD2. There are 16 residues in the CDR3. Trimming at V came to 0 bases and at J to 8 bases, leaving 5 bases not matched to a gene. CDR1 is LNHNV, CDR2 YYDKDF, per germline (reference sequence). The DNA of the CDR3 is TGTGCCACCAGCAGAGATGACTCTAGCGGGAGGGATGAGCAGTTCTTC. Translating it yields CATSRDDSSGRDEQFF.

The genes are TRBV5-5 and TRBJ1-5; the D is unclear. Trimming removed 2 bases at V and 0 bases at J, with 9 bases between. CDR3 length: 15 amino acids. CDR1 is SGHKS and CDR2 is YYEKEE in the germline V gene (reference sequence). The CDR3 DNA reads as TGTGCCAGCAGCTTATCGTCGTATAGCAATCAGCCCCAGCATTTT. This gives the protein CASSLSSYSNQPQHF.

The chain couples TRBV6-2 or TRBV6-3 to TRBJ2-3, with D hard to call. The CDR3 is made up of 14 amino acids. V was clipped by 4 bases and J by 5 bases, with 13 bases between them. From germline, CDR1 is MNHEY and CDR2 SVGEGT. The CDR3 reads CASSLFLGLDTQYF. The CDR3, as DNA: TGTGCCAGCAGTTTGTTTCTAGGCCTAGATACGCAGTATTTT.

This clonotype was detected only a few times. This chain joins TRBV24-1 and TRBJ1-1; D is ambiguous. V dropped 5 bases and J dropped 5 bases, with 11 bases sitting between them. CDR3 length equals 13 residues. Looked up from germline, CDR1 is KGHDR and CDR2 is SFDVKD. In DNA, the CDR3 is TGTGCCACCAGTGCGGGGTCGGGAACTGAAGCTTTCTTT. Residues: CATSAGSGTEAFF.

The chain uses TRBV7-9 and TRBJ1-5, with D uncertain. Germline-derived CDR1 and CDR2 are SEHNR and FQNEAQ (reference sequence). The CDR3 length is 16 residues. V lost 3 bases and J 3 bases, leaving 15 bases between the germline ends. CDR3 nucleotides: TGTGCCAGCAGCTTTGATAATTTTGGAGACAATCAGCCCCAGCATTTT. Protein sequence: CASSFDNFGDNQPQHF.

This clonotype was detected only a few times. The chain joins TRBV20-1 to TRBJ2-7; no definite D call. The CDR3 is made up of 13 amino acids. Per the germline V gene, CDR1 is DFQATT and CDR2 is SNEGSKA (reference sequence). Between the trimmed V and J ends, which lost 3 bases and 4 bases, there was a span of 13 bases. CDR3 sequence: CSASSERSYEQYF. The CDR3 coding sequence is TGCAGTGCTAGCTCCGAGAGATCATACGAGCAGTACTTC.

This clonotype was seen only a few times. The CDR3 DNA reads as TGTGCCACCAGCAGAGATCTGGGGTATGGTCAGCCCCAGCATTTT. Translating it yields CATSRDLGYGQPQHF. The chain is built from TRBV15 and TRBJ1-5; D uncertain. Trimming pared 0 bases from V and 6 bases from J, leaving 12 bases between. The CDR3 contains 15 residues. The germline CDR1 and CDR2 sequences are LNHNV and YYDKDF (reference sequence).

J is TRBJ2-7 and V is TRBV6-1, with D perhaps TRBD1 or TRBD2 (5 bases each). The CDR3 runs 15 residues. The V end was cut by 5 bases, the J end by 5 bases, with 19 bases between. Germline V CDR1 and CDR2: MNHNS, SASEGT. This CDR3 is CASSTPGGSIHEQYF. CDR3 bases: TGTGCCAGCAGTACCCCTGGGGGTAGTATCCACGAGCAGTACTTC.

The chain combines TRBV11-2 with TRBJ2-3, with 7 bases aligning to TRBD2. The V segment lost 4 bases and the J segment 3 bases; nucleotides outside the gene matches: 4. Germline assignment: CDR1 SGHAT and CDR2 FQNNGV. This CDR3 has 14 residues. The CDR3 loop reads CASSSRLATDTQYF. CDR3 coding DNA: TGTGCCAGCAGCTCCCGACTAGCTACAGATACGCAGTATTTT.

In its sample, this clonotype was seen a few times. The rearrangement links TRBV29-1 to TRBJ2-2; D is perhaps TRBD1 (6 bases). The CDR3 consists of 12 residues. The V gene lost 7 bases and the J gene lost 3 bases, with 9 bases spanning the gap. Germline V CDR1 and CDR2: SQVTM, ANQGSEA. The CDR3 protein is CSGDTHTGELFF. The CDR3 DNA sequence: TGCAGCGGGGACACTCACACCGGGGAGCTGTTTTTT.

V gene TRBV29-1 combines with J gene TRBJ2-7, with TRBD1 matching over 9 bases. Germline V gives CDR1 SQVTM, CDR2 ANQGSEA. The CDR3 runs 14 residues. Trimming took 7 bases from V and 2 from J; bases not matched to a gene: 9. CDR3 sequence reads: CSAHTGQGAYEQYF. The CDR3, as DNA: TGCAGCGCTCACACGGGACAGGGTGCCTACGAGCAGTACTTC.

A few counts support this clonotype. The rearrangement uses TRBV12-3 or TRBV12-4 and TRBJ2-1, with 7 bases fitting TRBD2. There are 15 residues in the CDR3. J was trimmed by 8 bases and V by 6 bases; bases with no gene match: 13. The chain's CDR3 is CASRPIPGGFDEQFF. The CDR3 DNA follows: TGTGCCAGCAGGCCTATACCGGGGGGTTTCGATGAGCAGTTCTTC.

This clonotype showed up just a few times. The V gene is TRBV5-1, the J gene TRBJ1-1; 10 positions match TRBD1. V trimming: 4 bases; J trimming: 3 bases; junction bases outside the gene matches: 12. Germline V lookup: CDR1 SGHRS, CDR2 YFSETQ. The CDR3 has 17 amino acids. The DNA of the CDR3 is TGCGCCAGCAGCGAGAGACAGGGGGCGAAGTCGGACACTGAAGCTTTCTTT. Its translation: CASSERQGAKSDTEAFF.

This rearrangement joins TRBV27 to TRBJ2-7, with a weak D call TRBD1 (6 bases). The CDR3 spans 15 residues. Germline values: CDR1 MNHEY, CDR2 SMNVEV (reference sequence). V was clipped by 5 bases and J by 3 bases, with 17 bases between them. The CDR3, as DNA: TGTGCCAGCAGTCCTACTCCGACAGGAATCTACGAGCAGTACTTC. Translation gives CASSPTPTGIYEQYF.

The V call is TRBV12-3 or TRBV12-4, the J call TRBJ1-4; D not resolved. V gave up 6 bases and J gave up 8 bases, with 16 bases separating them. The CDR3 loop spans 14 amino acids. In DNA form, the CDR3 reads TGTGCCAGCAGACCTACAGAGGAATTGGAAAAACTGTTTTTT. It codes for CASRPTEELEKLFF.

V is TRBV5-5 and J is TRBJ2-7; 9 bases line up with TRBD1. Germline CDR1 SGHKS, CDR2 YYEKEE (reference sequence). The CDR3 covers 16 residues. The junction had 15 bases not matched to a gene; V was cut back by 4 bases and J by 7 bases. The CDR3 nucleotides read TGTGCCAGCAGCATCAATCCCGGGACAGGGCTGGGAGAGCAGTACTTC. This sequence encodes CASSINPGTGLGEQYF.

The chain carries TRBV20-1 and TRBJ2-1, with TRBD2 identical over 7 bases. The J segment lost 8 bases and the V segment lost 1 base, leaving 11 bases of the junction unmatched. The V gene's germline CDR1 is DFQATT and CDR2 SNEGSKA (reference sequence). The CDR3 runs to 15 residues. The CDR3 region has the DNA TGCAGTGCTAGAGTTTGGGGCGGGAGCTCCGATGAGCAGTTCTTC. It codes for CSARVWGGSSDEQFF.

The chain has TRBV20-1 and TRBJ2-7; D ambiguous. The V end was cut by 3 bases, the J end by 2 bases, with 11 bases between. The CDR3 runs 13 residues. The germline CDR1 and CDR2 sequences are DFQATT and SNEGSKA (reference sequence). The DNA for the CDR3 is TGCAGTGCTAGGGCACCTCTTACCTACGAGCAGTACTTC. Its translation is CSARAPLTYEQYF.

This clonotype occurred many times. This CDR3 reads CASSPPDFAYEQYF. The CDR3 bases are TGTGCCAGCAGCCCTCCGGACTTTGCCTACGAGCAGTACTTC. This chain joins TRBV12-3 or TRBV12-4 and TRBJ2-7; D perhaps matches TRBD2 (5 bases). Trimming left V 6 bases short and J 2 bases short, with 14 bases between. The CDR3 covers 14 residues.

This clonotype was recorded at least ten times. The V and J genes are TRBV12-3 or TRBV12-4 and TRBJ2-7; D is uncertain. The CDR3 loop spans 15 amino acids. Trimming stripped 1 base from V and 2 bases from J, with 12 bases between. In nucleotides, the CDR3 is TGTGCCAGCAGTTTAGTCTCTCTCACACCCTACGAGCAGTACTTC. It encodes CASSLVSLTPYEQYF.

This clonotype was picked up a small number of times. This chain uses TRBV7-8 with TRBJ2-5, with D unresolved. This CDR3 contains 14 residues. Germline CDR1 and CDR2: SGHVS and FQNEAQ. V shed 5 bases and J shed 5 bases, with 15 bases lying between them. The CDR3 nucleotides are TGTGCCAGCAGCCTCATTCTGGGTCCCGAGACCCAGTACTTC. Its translation is CASSLILGPETQYF.

The chain couples TRBV27 to TRBJ2-5; D is unclear. This CDR3 has 14 residues. V shed 5 bases and J shed 1 base, with 11 bases lying between them. The germline V gene has CDR1 MNHEY and CDR2 SMNVEV (reference sequence). In DNA form, the CDR3 reads TGTGCCAGCAGTAACCTGGACGTCCAAGAGACCCAGTACTTC. It yields the protein CASSNLDVQETQYF.

This chain links TRBV7-9 with TRBJ1-2; D is unclear. The CDR3 contains 15 residues. Trimming removed 1 base at V and 3 bases at J, with 12 bases between. Germline V gene sequence: CDR1 SEHNR, CDR2 FQNEAQ (reference sequence). DNA of the CDR3: TGTGCCAGCAGCTTAGGTTTCGGCCAGGACTATGGCTACACCTTC. It codes for CASSLGFGQDYGYTF.

This clonotype was recorded a few times. V and J are TRBV27 and TRBJ1-1, with D maybe TRBD1 (5 bases). Deletions cut 2 bases from V and 10 bases from J, with 11 bases between. This CDR3 comprises 12 residues. The germline V gene has CDR1 MNHEY and CDR2 SMNVEV (reference sequence). The CDR3 is CASSLARGVAFF. The CDR3 nucleotides read TGTGCCAGCAGTTTAGCGAGGGGAGTAGCTTTCTTT.